The following is a T cell receptor (beta chain) sequence with its context. This sample was included in a study of control samples from healthy donors and cancer patients. V was cut by 6 bases and J by 0 bases, with 8 bases left in between. The CDR3 is made up of 13 amino acids. The protocol was immunoSEQ multiplex PCR, while the TCRdb copy is restricted to in-frame clones and leaves out a portion. Among more than 80,000 clones, more than 85% were seen once, and the ten largest hold less than 10%. The clonotype originates from a man younger than 35 in good health. This chain joins TRBV12-3 or TRBV12-4 and TRBJ1-1; no clear D gene. The specimen was blood. The CDR3 protein is CASRVHLNTEAFF. As DNA, the CDR3 is TGTGCCAGCAGGGTCCACCTGAACACTGAAGCTTTCTTT.